The 7 T cell receptor beta chains given below trace back to one sample, sequenced in a study of T cell responses to AZD1222 COVID-19 vaccine. TCRdb keeps only in-frame clones here, not all; method: immunoSEQ multiplex PCR. This sample has about 200,000 clones, with approximately 92% found just once. The source was peripheral blood, collected on day 0 of AZD1222 vaccination. The receptors were gathered from an adult in good health.

The V and J genes are TRBV1 and TRBJ1-5. TRBV1 is labeled a pseudogene. The CDR3 consists of 18 residues. The CDR3 bases are TGCACCAGCAGCCGCGGGGATTCAGGGGTTTATAGCAATCAGCCCCAGCATTTT. Its protein is CTSSRGDSGVYSNQPQHF.

The J gene is TRBJ1-1, the V gene TRBV5-1; D gene unclear. The CDR3 is 15 amino acids. The V gene lost 5 bases and the J gene lost 1 base, with 15 bases spanning the gap. Germline V CDR1 and CDR2: SGHRS, YFSETQ. CDR3 nucleotides: TGCGCCAGCAGTCTGGTGGGAGATACGAACACTGAAGCTTTCTTT. It codes for CASSLVGDTNTEAFF.

This chain uses TRBV27 with TRBJ1-1, with 9 bases that match TRBD1. In germline, CDR1 is MNHEY, CDR2 SMNVEV (reference sequence). The CDR3 runs 13 residues. The ends lost 9 bases at V and 4 bases at J; junction bases unmatched: 6. CDR3 loop: CASKTGGRTEAFF. The CDR3 coding sequence is TGTGCCAGTAAGACAGGGGGACGCACTGAAGCTTTCTTT.

The chain has TRBV5-1 and TRBJ2-5, with 7 nucleotides matching TRBD1. The V gene end was trimmed by 0 bases and the J gene end by 5 bases; junction bases not matched to a gene: 7. This CDR3 is 15 amino acids long. Germline V gene sequence: CDR1 SGHRS, CDR2 YFSETQ. The CDR3 spells CASSLGQGMGETQYF. Here the CDR3 DNA reads TGCGCCAGCAGCTTGGGACAGGGTATGGGGGAGACCCAGTACTTC.

V is TRBV3-1 (or the pseudogene TRBV3-2) and J is TRBJ1-4, with a weak D call TRBD1 (6 bases). Germline values: CDR1 LGHDT, CDR2 YNNKEL (reference sequence). Deletions cut 2 bases from V and 2 bases from J, with 9 bases between. CDR3 length: 15 amino acids. Here the CDR3 DNA reads TGTGCCAGCAGCCAAAGGGGGTGGACTAATGAAAAACTGTTTTTT. Protein product: CASSQRGWTNEKLFF.

The chain joins TRBV12-5 to TRBJ1-1; D uncertain. V lost 3 bases and J lost 1, with 12 bases in between. The CDR3 has 15 amino acids. Germline V gene data show CDR1 as LGHNT and CDR2 as FRNRAP. Here the CDR3 DNA reads TGTGCTAGTGGTTTCCCCTCCTCTGGGAACACTGAAGCTTTCTTT. It codes for CASGFPSSGNTEAFF.

The chain has TRBV28 and TRBJ1-6; 8 bases match TRBD1. Germline values: CDR1 MDHEN, CDR2 SYDVKM. This CDR3 is built from 15 residues. The V gene end was trimmed by 6 bases and the J gene end by 9 bases; junction bases not matched to a gene: 10. The CDR3 spells CASRDGQGAFSPLHF. In DNA, the CDR3 is TGTGCCAGCAGGGACGGACAGGGAGCGTTTTCACCCCTCCACTTT.